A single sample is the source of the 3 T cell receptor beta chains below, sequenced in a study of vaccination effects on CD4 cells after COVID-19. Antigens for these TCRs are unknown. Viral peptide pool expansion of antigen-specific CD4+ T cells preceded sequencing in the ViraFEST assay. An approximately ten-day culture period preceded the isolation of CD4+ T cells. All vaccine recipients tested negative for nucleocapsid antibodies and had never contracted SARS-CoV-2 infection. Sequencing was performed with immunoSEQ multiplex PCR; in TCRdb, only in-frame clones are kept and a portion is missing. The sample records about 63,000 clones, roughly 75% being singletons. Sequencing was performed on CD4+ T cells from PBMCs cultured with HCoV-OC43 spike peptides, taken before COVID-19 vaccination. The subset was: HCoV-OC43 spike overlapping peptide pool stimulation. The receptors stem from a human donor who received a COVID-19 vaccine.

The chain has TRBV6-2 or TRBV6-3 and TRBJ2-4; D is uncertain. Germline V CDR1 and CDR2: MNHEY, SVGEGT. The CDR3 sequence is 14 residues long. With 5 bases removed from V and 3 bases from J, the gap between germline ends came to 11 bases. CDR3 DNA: TGTGCCAGCAGTACCCTAAGTGGCAAAAACATTCAGTACTTC. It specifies CASSTLSGKNIQYF.

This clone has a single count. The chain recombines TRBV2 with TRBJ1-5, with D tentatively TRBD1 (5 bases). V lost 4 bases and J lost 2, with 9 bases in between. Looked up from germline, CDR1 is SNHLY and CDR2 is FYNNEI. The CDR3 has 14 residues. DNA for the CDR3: TGTGCCAGCAGTGGCAGGGCACGCAATCAGCCCCAGCATTTT. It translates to CASSGRARNQPQHF.

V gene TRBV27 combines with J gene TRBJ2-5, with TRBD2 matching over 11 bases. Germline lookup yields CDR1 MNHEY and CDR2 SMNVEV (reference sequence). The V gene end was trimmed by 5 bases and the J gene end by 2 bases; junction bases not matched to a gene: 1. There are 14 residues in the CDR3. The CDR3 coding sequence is TGTGCCAGCAGTAGACTAGCGGGGCAAGAGACCCAGTACTTC. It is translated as CASSRLAGQETQYF.